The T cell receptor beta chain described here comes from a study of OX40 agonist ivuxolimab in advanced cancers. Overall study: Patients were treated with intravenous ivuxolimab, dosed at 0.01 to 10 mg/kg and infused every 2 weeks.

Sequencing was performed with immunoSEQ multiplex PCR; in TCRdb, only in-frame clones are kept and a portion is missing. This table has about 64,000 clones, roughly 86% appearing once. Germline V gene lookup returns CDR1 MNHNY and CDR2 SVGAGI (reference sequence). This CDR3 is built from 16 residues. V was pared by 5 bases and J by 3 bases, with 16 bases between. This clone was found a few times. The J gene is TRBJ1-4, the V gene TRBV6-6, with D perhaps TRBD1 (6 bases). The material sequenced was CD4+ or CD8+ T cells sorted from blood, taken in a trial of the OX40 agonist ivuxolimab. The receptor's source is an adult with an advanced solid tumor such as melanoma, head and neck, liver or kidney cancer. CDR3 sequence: CASSRGRDTSNEKLFF. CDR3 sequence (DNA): TGTGCCAGCAGTCGAGGGAGGGACACCTCTAATGAAAAACTGTTTTTT.